This TCR beta chain originates from a study of T cell responses to AZD1222 COVID-19 vaccine. Study-wide points: Donors were largely white British and mainly female; clonal diversity was possibly underestimated. Across spike, vaccine-associated CD4 TCRs were found, dominant at 160-218 and 743-854.

The protocol was immunoSEQ multiplex PCR, while the TCRdb copy is restricted to in-frame clones and leaves out a portion. The top ten hold about 3.7% of the sample, which has 150,000 or so clones, 90% to 95% seen once. Germline V gives CDR1 MDHEN, CDR2 SYDVKM. V gave up 3 bases and J gave up 0 bases, with 6 bases separating them. The CDR3 is 14 residues long. Concerning this clone: The antigen is not known.

This sample comprised peripheral blood, obtained 28 days after the second AZD1222 dose. The chain carries TRBV28 and TRBJ1-5; D is unresolved. This TCR was sampled from an adult who received the AZD1222 COVID-19 vaccine. The CDR3 is CASSLSYSNQPQHF. CDR3 nucleotide sequence: TGTGCCAGCAGTTTGAGTTATAGCAATCAGCCCCAGCATTTT. Supplemented by reference TRBV28 and TRBJ1-5, the full variable domain reads DVKVTQSSRYLVKRTGEKVFLECVQDMDHENMFWYRQDPGLGLRLIYFSYDVKMKEKGDIPEGYSVSREKKERFSLILESASTNQTSMYLCASSLSYSNQPQHFGDGTRLSIL.